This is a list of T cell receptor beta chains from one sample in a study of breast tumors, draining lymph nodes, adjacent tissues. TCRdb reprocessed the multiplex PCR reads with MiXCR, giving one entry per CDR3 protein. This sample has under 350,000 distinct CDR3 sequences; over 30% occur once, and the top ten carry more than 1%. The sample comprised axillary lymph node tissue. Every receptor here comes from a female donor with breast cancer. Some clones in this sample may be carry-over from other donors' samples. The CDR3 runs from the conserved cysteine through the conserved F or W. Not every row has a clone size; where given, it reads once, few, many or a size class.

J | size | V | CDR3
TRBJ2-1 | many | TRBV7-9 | CASSNPGLAEINEQFF
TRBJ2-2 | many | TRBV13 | CASSPRLAGNTGELFF
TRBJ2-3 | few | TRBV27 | CASSAVGGTDTQYF
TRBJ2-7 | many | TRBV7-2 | CASSSRGPPAVYEQYF
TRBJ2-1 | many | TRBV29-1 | CSVELREGQFF
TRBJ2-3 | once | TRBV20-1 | CSARDRGTGTDTQYF
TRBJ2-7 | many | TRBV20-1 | CSARMNYEQYF
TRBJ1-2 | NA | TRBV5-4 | CASSLAAGVYTF
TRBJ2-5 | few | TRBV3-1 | CASSQVEAAQYF
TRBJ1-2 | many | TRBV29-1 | CSVGPTGGETNYGYTF
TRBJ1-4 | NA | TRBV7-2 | CASSLSTGGEKLFF
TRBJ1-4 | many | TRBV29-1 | CSVGTGNEKLFF
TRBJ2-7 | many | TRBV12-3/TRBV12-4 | CASSPLGIPYEQYF
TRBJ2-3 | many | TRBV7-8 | CASSLGQTITDTQYF
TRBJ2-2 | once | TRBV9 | CTSSVQGAGTGEPFF
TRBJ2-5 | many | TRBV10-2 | CASSKGLAGYETQYF
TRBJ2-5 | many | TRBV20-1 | CSALAGGPSQETQYF
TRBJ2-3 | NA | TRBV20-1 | CSARDMASGTPDTQYF
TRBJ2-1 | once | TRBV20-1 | CSAGDSSQGREQFF
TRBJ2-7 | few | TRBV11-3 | CASSLPMWPSSSSYEQYF
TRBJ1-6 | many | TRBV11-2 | CASSLVSEGNSPLHF
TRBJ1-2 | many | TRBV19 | CASSIKTAYGYTF
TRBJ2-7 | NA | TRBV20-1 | CSGEGREGFSEQYF
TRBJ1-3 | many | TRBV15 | CATSRDRGQGVRNTIYF
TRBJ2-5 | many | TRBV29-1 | CSVEDFVREQETQYF
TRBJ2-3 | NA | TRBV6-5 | CAGKLGGLVNTQYF
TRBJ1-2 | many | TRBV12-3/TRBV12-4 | CASRDRGGYTF
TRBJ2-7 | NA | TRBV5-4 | CASSLGQGLREQYF
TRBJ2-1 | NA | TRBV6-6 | CASSYDRRLRMGNEQFF
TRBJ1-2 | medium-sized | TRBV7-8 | CASSLIGRAHGYTF
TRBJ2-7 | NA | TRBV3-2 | CASSQSTASTSYEQYF
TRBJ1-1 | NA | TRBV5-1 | CASSPEWRVGTEAFF
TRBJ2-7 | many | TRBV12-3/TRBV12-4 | CASSLGQRDYEQYF
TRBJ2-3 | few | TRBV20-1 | CSAREPSLNTQYF
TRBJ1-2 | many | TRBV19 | CASRGHPAHGYTF
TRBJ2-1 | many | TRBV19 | CASSIERHTLYNEQFF
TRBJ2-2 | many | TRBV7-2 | CASRGGGGNTGELFF
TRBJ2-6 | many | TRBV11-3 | CASSSGSGANVLTF
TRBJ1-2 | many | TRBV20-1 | CSAPKVRGGPRHGYTF
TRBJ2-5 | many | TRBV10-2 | CASGHDPGTQYF
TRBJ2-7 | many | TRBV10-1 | CASSSPDRLYEQYF
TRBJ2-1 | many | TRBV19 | CASSPRDRVRTEQFF
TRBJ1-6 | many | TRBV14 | CASSNAGGSPLHF
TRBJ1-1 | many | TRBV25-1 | CASGTDSYNTEAFF
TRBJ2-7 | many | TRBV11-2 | CASSHKTGGHTYEQYF
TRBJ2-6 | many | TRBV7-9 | CASSSTNSGANVLTF
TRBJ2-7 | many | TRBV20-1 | CSAASGSIDEQYF
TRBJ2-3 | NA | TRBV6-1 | CASAGTSGYIDTQYF
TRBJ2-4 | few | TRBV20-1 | CSAREGGTSGRKNIQYF
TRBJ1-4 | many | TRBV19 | CASTQDRAANEKLFF
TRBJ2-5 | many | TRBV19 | CASSSGVRETQYF
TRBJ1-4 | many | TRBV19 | CASSTPFGTGGEKLFF
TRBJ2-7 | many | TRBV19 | CASRSTGAYEQYF
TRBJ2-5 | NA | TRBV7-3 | CASSLGARGVETQYF
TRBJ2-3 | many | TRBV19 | CASSLPSSGRRTDTQYF
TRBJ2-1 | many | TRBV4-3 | CASSQGERRGGEQFF
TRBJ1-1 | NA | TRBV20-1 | CSAYYARVNTEAFF